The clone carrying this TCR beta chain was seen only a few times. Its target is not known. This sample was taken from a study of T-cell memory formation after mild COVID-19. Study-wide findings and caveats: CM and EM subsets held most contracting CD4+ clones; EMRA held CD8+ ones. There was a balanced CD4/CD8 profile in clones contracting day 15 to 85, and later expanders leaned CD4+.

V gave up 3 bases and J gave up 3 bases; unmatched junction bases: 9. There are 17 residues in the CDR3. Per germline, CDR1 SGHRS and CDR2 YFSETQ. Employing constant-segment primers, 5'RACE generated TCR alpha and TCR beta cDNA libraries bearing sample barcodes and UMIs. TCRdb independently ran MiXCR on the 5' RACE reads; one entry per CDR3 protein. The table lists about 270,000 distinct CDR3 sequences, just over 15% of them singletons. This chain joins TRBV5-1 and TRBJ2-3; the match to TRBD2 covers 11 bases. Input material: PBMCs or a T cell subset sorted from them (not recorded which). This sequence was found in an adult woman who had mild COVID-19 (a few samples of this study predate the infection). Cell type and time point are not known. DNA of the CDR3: TGCGCCAGCAGCTGGACTAGCGGGTCGGGAGGGACAGATACGCAGTATTTT. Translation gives CASSWTSGSGGTDTQYF.